This T cell receptor (beta chain) was found in a study of long-term antiretroviral therapy in people with HIV (dated by TCRdb to 2022 to 2024). About the study as a whole: Collection of the earliest samples took place about a decade ahead of the 2015 WHO recommendation for immediate ART, at a time when ART was typically delayed until CD4 counts fell. Whether ART initiation and durable HIV suppression were associated with changes in peripheral blood TRB repertoire composition and diversity was tested in a retrospective serial study. A total of roughly 180 cryopreserved PBMC samples were contributed to the cohort by 30 adults with confirmed HIV infection, with samples collected serially over a mean of 6 years (range 1-12). Among the approximately 27 participants with HIV, more than ten were female. No cross-contamination during QIAcube processing was shown when test extractions of a monoclonal T-cell line were performed alongside over 25 polyclonal samples. Overall results and qualifications from the work: Because PBMC availability was limited, only the TCR beta chain was sequenced, with no alpha chain pairing. Because cell numbers in pre-ART samples were limited, unsorted PBMC were profiled instead of sorted CD4+ and CD8+ T cells. Inferences about post-ART repertoire changes are limited because no data were available on ART adherence, viral resistance or therapy changes. The samples span the years 2004 to 2017, and the ART regimens used at that time may not be as effective as current regimens. Narrower CDR3 length ranges were observed in HIV repertoires than in controls, and an antigen-experienced repertoire with only a slight naive shift after ART was suggested by the network structure. The repertoire was dominated across all time points by expanded TRB clones identified before ART initiation, although this dominance was seen to fluctuate and to decrease in many PLHIV after ART. A significant increase in TRB diversity was found to be associated with ART initiation, although TRB diversity was observed to remain significantly below that of transplant donor controls even after long-term ART.

The CDR3 goes from the cysteine to the phenylalanine over 17 residues. Only the CDR3 portion is preserved as DNA: 51 bases, with reading frame beginning at the first base. V is shortened by 4 bases, J by 0 bases, and the region joining them spans 17 bases. CDR1 and CDR2 were assigned from the germline V gene (reference sequence) as PRHDT and FYEKMQ. Inclusion was restricted to participants for whom at least one PBMC sample before ART initiation and at least two post-ART samples were available. Every participant with HIV received treatment in the United States of America. Before DNA extraction, cryopreserved samples of roughly 1-10 million PBMC were thawed and washed. At the time of the earliest PBMC sample, participants with HIV were aged between roughly 20 and 55 years. Per participant, PBMC samples came from 1-4 timepoints prior to ART initiation and 2-8 timepoints following ART initiation, for a median of 7 samples. For every participant, serial HIV viral load, CD4+ T-cell count, ART history and demographic data were obtained. Genomic DNA was extracted from unsorted PBMC with a Qiagen kit on a QIAcube, with processing performed in batches of 12 samples.

For this clone: This receptor's antigen is unknown. Per-base qualities were not stored, and no clone one base away is much larger.

The immunoSEQ hsTCRB v3.0 assay was used at survey level resolution for TRB variable region sequencing. The targeted TRB sequencing depth was roughly 40,000-50,000 T-cell genomes per sample. TRB libraries were pooled and sequenced on an Illumina MiSeq using a v3 150-cycle kit. The original pipeline was this. Repertoire analysis was performed in R inside a reproducible Nextflow workflow that covered QC, data transformation and analysis. LymphoSeq2, an R package for AIRR-Seq data exploration, was used to implement custom analyses. Four samples yielding fewer than 5000 total TRB sequences were excluded, leaving 150 to 200 analyzed HIV repertoires. Of the roughly 180 retained HIV repertoires, 55 to 60 were collected before and roughly 130 after ART initiation. Repertoires were downsampled to 5000 TRB nucleotide sequences, and summary statistics were averaged over 100 downsampling iterations. TRB sequences were retained for analysis only if CDR3 regions of at least seven amino acids were present. A Shannon entropy-derived clonality score and the Gini coefficient were used to measure diversity. In repertoire networks, the top 5000 CDR3 amino acid sequences were linked whenever an edit distance of one separated two sequences. For TRB CDR3 amino acid sequences, GLIPH2 was used to predict antigen specificity groups and MHC restriction. To flag known associations with CMV, EBV, HIV or tissue antigens, CDR3 amino acid sequences were compared against VDJdb and McPAS-TCR. Pre-ART, post-ART and control groups were compared with Wilcoxon signed-rank tests and Holm-Bonferroni correction. TCRdb holds this immuneACCESS table with in-frame rearrangements only. Some clones are missing; in checked studies, unresolved V genes explain under half, and the rest has no known cause. V and J calls and clone size are given by that table; D and trimming were obtained from the DNA. The sample records approximately 24,000 clones, 79% of which are singletons. Approximately 10% of the sample comes from the top ten.

This specimen was unsorted PBMCs, taken 2.1 years after starting antiretroviral therapy. The sequence was collected from a man aged 25 to 40 with HIV. This chain joins TRBV13 to TRBJ2-3; TRBD1 is a weak D gene call, 5 bases matching. The CDR3 amino acid sequence is: CASSSGLDTPSTDTQYF. The nucleotides are TGTGCCAGCAGCTCCGGGCTGGACACACCTAGCACAGATACGCAGTATTTT. The variable domain in full, with residues beyond the CDR3 obtained from the reference TRBV13 and TRBJ2-3 genes, is AAGVIQSPRHLIKEKRETATLKCYPIPRHDTVYWYQQGPGQDPQFLISFYEKMQSDKGSIPDRFSAQQFSDYHSELNMSSLELGDSALYFCASSSGLDTPSTDTQYFGPGTRLTVL.